This T cell receptor beta chain was identified in a study of T cell repertoires in cytomegalovirus infection. Whole-study context: CMV infection and matching HLA type were both indicated by public TCR beta signatures.

Of note for this clonotype: What it recognizes is unknown.

TCRdb used MiXCR to reprocess the reads, holding one entry per CDR3 protein. The sample lists a few hundred thousand distinct CDR3 sequences, under 20% occurring once. In germline, CDR1 is SNHLY, CDR2 FYNNEI. V lost 1 base to trimming and J lost 5 bases; unmatched junction nucleotides: 3. The CDR3 covers 15 residues. Findings and caveats of the study: Individuals carrying CMV plus the relevant HLA were identified by cumulative frequency of public TCR beta families. The study found HLA-C-restricted CMV-specific TCR beta clonotypes dominating the ex vivo response.

The sequenced sample was PBMCs. The sequence came from a human donor in good health (CMV status not recorded). Some clones in this sample may be carry-over from other donors' samples. The chain carries TRBV2 and TRBJ2-3, with TRBD2 matching over 10 bases. The DNA for the CDR3 is TGTGCCAGCAGTGAAGAGCGGGGGGGCGGAGATACGCAGTATTTT. It is translated as CASSEERGGGDTQYF.